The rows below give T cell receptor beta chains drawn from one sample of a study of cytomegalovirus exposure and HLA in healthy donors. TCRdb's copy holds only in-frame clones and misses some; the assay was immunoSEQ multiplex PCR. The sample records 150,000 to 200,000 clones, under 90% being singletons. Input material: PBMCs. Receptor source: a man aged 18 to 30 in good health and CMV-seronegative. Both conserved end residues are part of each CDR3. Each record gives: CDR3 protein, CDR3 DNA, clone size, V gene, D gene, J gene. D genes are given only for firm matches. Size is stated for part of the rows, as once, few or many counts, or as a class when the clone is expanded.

CASTIGNQGQGKLFF,TGTGCCAGCACCATCGGTAATCAGGGTCAAGGAAAACTGTTTTTT,NA,TRBV7-9,NA,TRBJ1-4
CASSLNDFGAYNEQFF,TGTGCCAGCAGCTTAAACGATTTCGGGGCCTACAATGAGCAGTTCTTC,few,TRBV7-6,NA,TRBJ2-1
CASSTTSVEYF,TGTGCCAGCAGTACGACTAGCGTGGAGTACTTC,NA,TRBV6-5,TRBD2,TRBJ2-7
CASSPDRGWTEAFF,TGTGCCAGCAGTCCCGACAGGGGTTGGACTGAAGCTTTCTTT,NA,TRBV27,TRBD1,TRBJ1-1
CASSLGLVGEQYF,TGTGCCAGCAGTTTAGGACTAGTTGGCGAGCAGTACTTC,NA,TRBV6-5,TRBD2,TRBJ2-7
CASSPQGLETEAFF,TGCGCCAGCAGCCCCCAGGGGCTTGAGACTGAAGCTTTCTTT,NA,TRBV4-1,NA,TRBJ1-1
CASSWRPTGNSYEQYF,TGCGCCAGCAGCTGGAGGCCGACAGGGAACTCCTACGAGCAGTACTTC,NA,TRBV5-1,TRBD1,TRBJ2-7
CATRGYTNTGELFF,TGTGCCACCCGGGGGTATACGAACACCGGGGAGCTGTTTTTT,NA,TRBV19,NA,TRBJ2-2
CSVSLGHWEAFF,TGCAGCGTTTCATTGGGACACTGGGAAGCTTTCTTT,NA,TRBV29-1,NA,TRBJ1-1
CASSPNLANYGYTF,TGTGCCAGCTCACCAAATCTTGCTAACTATGGCTACACCTTC,NA,TRBV18,NA,TRBJ1-2
CASTPGGKSYGYTF,TGTGCCAGCACCCCGGGGGGGAAGAGCTATGGCTACACCTTC,NA,TRBV28,NA,TRBJ1-2
CASSPNRGNTEAFF,TGTGCCAGCAGCCCCAACAGGGGGAACACTGAAGCTTTCTTT,NA,TRBV7-8,TRBD1,TRBJ1-1
CASSLRGGQGLDYGYTF,TGCGCCAGCAGCTTGAGGGGGGGACAGGGTTTGGACTATGGCTACACCTTC,NA,TRBV5-1,TRBD1,TRBJ1-2
CASSSGTGGGGQFF,TGTGCCAGCAGCTCCGGGACAGGCGGCGGGGGGCAGTTCTTC,NA,TRBV5-6,NA,TRBJ2-1
CASSHIRPRSGEKLFF,TGCGCCAGCAGTCACATACGACCCCGGAGCGGTGAAAAACTGTTTTTT,NA,TRBV23-1,NA,TRBJ1-4
CASSQDTGEHNTIYF,TGCGCCAGCAGCCAAGATACGGGGGAGCATAACACCATATATTTT,NA,TRBV4-1,NA,TRBJ1-3
CASIRQGQNTEAFF,TGTGCCAGCATCCGACAGGGACAGAACACTGAAGCTTTCTTT,NA,TRBV27,TRBD1,TRBJ1-1
CSSSRFSGTRRTGELFF,TGTTCCAGCAGCCGATTTAGCGGGACGAGACGCACCGGGGAGCTGTTTTTT,NA,TRBV7-9,TRBD2,TRBJ2-2
CASSQDPGGNTGELFF,TGCGCCAGCAGCCAAGATCCAGGGGGCAACACCGGGGAGCTGTTTTTT,NA,TRBV4-1,TRBD1,TRBJ2-2
CASGLEGGNQPQHF,TGTGCCAGCGGGCTCGAGGGTGGCAATCAGCCCCAGCATTTT,NA,TRBV6-5,NA,TRBJ1-5
CASSVGGRISTDTQYF,TGTGCCAGCAGCGTAGGAGGGCGCATTAGCACAGATACGCAGTATTTT,NA,TRBV9,NA,TRBJ2-3
CASSQGATFDVGELFF,TGCGCCAGCAGTCAGGGGGCGACCTTCGACGTCGGGGAGCTGTTTTTT,once,TRBV23-1,NA,TRBJ2-2
CASSLANTQYEQYF,TGTGCCAGCAGCTTAGCGAATACACAATACGAGCAGTACTTC,NA,TRBV7-9,NA,TRBJ2-7
CSVELRGRGRALDEQYF,TGCAGCGTTGAGTTGCGGGGGCGTGGGAGGGCCCTCGACGAGCAGTACTTC,NA,TRBV29-1,NA,TRBJ2-7
CASKPIRNLRSSYNEQFF,TGTGCCAGCAAACCTATACGGAACTTGAGGAGCTCCTACAATGAGCAGTTCTTC,NA,TRBV2,NA,TRBJ2-1
CASSVGTGHGYTF,TGTGCCAGCAGCGTCGGGACAGGGCATGGCTACACCTTC,NA,TRBV9,TRBD1,TRBJ1-2
CAISESRGDGYTF,TGTGCCATCAGTGAGTCCCGCGGGGACGGCTACACCTTC,NA,TRBV10-3,NA,TRBJ1-2
CASKTRLAGAYEQYF,TGCGCCAGCAAGACCCGACTAGCGGGGGCCTACGAGCAGTACTTC,NA,TRBV4-1,TRBD2,TRBJ2-7
CASNAGQRSNQPQHF,TGTGCCAGCAACGCGGGACAGAGGAGCAATCAGCCCCAGCATTTT,NA,TRBV6-1,TRBD1,TRBJ1-5
CASRETGNYGYTF,TGTGCCAGCCGTGAGACAGGGAACTATGGCTACACCTTC,NA,TRBV2,TRBD1,TRBJ1-2
CASSPTNPAGSEQFF,TGTGCCAGCAGTCCCACAAACCCGGCGGGAAGTGAGCAGTTCTTC,NA,TRBV27,NA,TRBJ2-1
CASSLGRLAGGADTQYF,TGTGCCAGCAGCTTAGGTCGCCTAGCGGGAGGAGCAGATACGCAGTATTTT,NA,TRBV7-6,TRBD2,TRBJ2-3
CAWRLSYEQYF,TGTGCCTGGAGACTTTCCTACGAGCAGTACTTC,NA,TRBV30,NA,TRBJ2-7
CASSDRGGGEKLFF,TGTGCCAGCAGCGACAGGGGAGGTGGCGAAAAACTGTTTTTT,few,TRBV6-6,TRBD1,TRBJ1-4
CASRIQARSGYTF,TGTGCCAGCAGGATACAGGCGCGGTCAGGCTACACCTTC,NA,TRBV7-2,NA,TRBJ1-2
CASSLQDRYQETQYF,TGTGCCAGCAGCTTACAGGACCGCTACCAAGAGACCCAGTACTTC,NA,TRBV9,NA,TRBJ2-5
CASSVEGQGASYGYTF,TGTGCCAGCAGCGTAGAGGGACAGGGGGCGAGTTATGGCTACACCTTC,NA,TRBV9,TRBD1,TRBJ1-2
CASSLADRDYNEQFF,TGTGCCAGCAGCTTGGCGGACAGGGATTACAATGAGCAGTTCTTC,NA,TRBV5-6,TRBD1,TRBJ2-1
CASSRSGANVLTF,TGCGCCAGCAGTCGTTCTGGGGCCAACGTCCTGACTTTC,NA,TRBV4-1,NA,TRBJ2-6
CASSLEGRQGNQPQHF,TGTGCCAGCAGCTTAGAGGGGAGACAGGGCAATCAGCCCCAGCATTTT,NA,TRBV7-6,NA,TRBJ1-5
CASSVVLLRIVSGSSYNEQFF,TGTGCCAGCAGCGTAGTCCTACTAAGGATTGTTAGCGGGAGCTCCTACAATGAGCAGTTCTTC,few,TRBV9,TRBD2,TRBJ2-1
CASSLGTGGAYNEQFF,TGTGCCAGCAGCTTAGGTACAGGGGGGGCCTACAATGAGCAGTTCTTC,NA,TRBV7-9,NA,TRBJ2-1
CASSSRPGGMSGYTF,TGTGCCAGCAGCTCCCGACCGGGCGGGATGTCGGGCTACACCTTC,NA,TRBV5-5,NA,TRBJ1-2
CASSLTSGSEQETQYF,TGTGCCAGCAGCTTAACTAGCGGGAGTGAACAAGAGACCCAGTACTTC,NA,TRBV7-3,TRBD2,TRBJ2-5
CASSQVPYRFTGELFF,TGTGCCAGCAGCCAAGTGCCATACAGGTTTACCGGGGAGCTGTTTTTT,NA,TRBV4-2,NA,TRBJ2-2
CASSYDGQGEPQHF,TGTGCCAGCAGTTACGATGGACAGGGTGAGCCCCAGCATTTT,NA,TRBV6-5,TRBD1,TRBJ1-5
CSSSGGSGRPSTDTQYF,TGTTCCAGCAGCGGGGGAAGCGGGAGACCGAGCACAGATACGCAGTATTTT,NA,TRBV7-9,TRBD2,TRBJ2-3
CAWSSGQGPGETQYF,TGTGCCTGGAGTAGTGGACAGGGGCCGGGGGAGACCCAGTACTTC,NA,TRBV30,TRBD1,TRBJ2-5
CASSAVGAGGTGELFF,TGTGCCAGCAGCGCCGTTGGGGCGGGGGGCACCGGGGAGCTGTTTTTT,NA,TRBV7-7,TRBD2,TRBJ2-2
CASSKDPRDRVFNTEAFF,TGTGCCAGCAGCAAAGACCCCCGGGACAGGGTATTCAACACTGAAGCTTTCTTT,NA,TRBV21-1,NA,TRBJ1-1
CASRPTGNTGELFF,TGTGCCAGCAGGCCGACAGGGAACACCGGGGAGCTGTTTTTT,NA,TRBV6-1,NA,TRBJ2-2
CASSEEREGQPQHF,TGTGCCAGCAGTGAGGAGAGGGAAGGTCAGCCCCAGCATTTT,NA,TRBV2,NA,TRBJ1-5
CATSRDKWLLADNEQFF,TGTGCCACCAGCAGAGATAAGTGGTTACTAGCGGACAATGAGCAGTTCTTC,NA,TRBV15,TRBD2,TRBJ2-1
CASSLGAENTEAFF,TGCGCCAGCAGCTTGGGGGCCGAAAACACTGAAGCTTTCTTT,NA,TRBV5-1,NA,TRBJ1-1
CASSPGTEGTQYF,TGTGCCAGCAGCCCCGGGACGGAGGGTACCCAGTACTTC,once,TRBV7-2,NA,TRBJ2-5